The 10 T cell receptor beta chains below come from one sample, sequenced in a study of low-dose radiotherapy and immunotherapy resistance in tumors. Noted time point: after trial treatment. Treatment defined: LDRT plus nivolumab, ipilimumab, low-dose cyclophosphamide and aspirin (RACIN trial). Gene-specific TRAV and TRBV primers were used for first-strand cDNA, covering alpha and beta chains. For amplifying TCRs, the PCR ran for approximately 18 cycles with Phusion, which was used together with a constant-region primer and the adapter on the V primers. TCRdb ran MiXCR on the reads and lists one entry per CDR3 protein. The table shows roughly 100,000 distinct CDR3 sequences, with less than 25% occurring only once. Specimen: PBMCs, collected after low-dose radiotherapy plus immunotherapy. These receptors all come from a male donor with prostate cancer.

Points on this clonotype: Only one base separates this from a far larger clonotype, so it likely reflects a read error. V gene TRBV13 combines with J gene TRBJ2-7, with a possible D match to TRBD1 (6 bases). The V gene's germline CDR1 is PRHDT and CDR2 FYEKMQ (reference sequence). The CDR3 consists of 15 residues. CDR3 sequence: CATSRGHGEAYEQYF. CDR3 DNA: TGTGCCACCAGCAGGGGACATGGAGAGGCGTACGAGCAGTACTTC.

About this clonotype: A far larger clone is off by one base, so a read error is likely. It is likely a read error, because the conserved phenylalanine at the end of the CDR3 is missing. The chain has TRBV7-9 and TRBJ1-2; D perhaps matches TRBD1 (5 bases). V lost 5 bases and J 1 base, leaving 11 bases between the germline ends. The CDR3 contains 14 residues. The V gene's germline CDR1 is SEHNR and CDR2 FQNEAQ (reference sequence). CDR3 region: CASSRDRINYGYTI. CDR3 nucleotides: TGTGCCAGCAGCCGGGACCGCATTAACTATGGCTACACCATC.

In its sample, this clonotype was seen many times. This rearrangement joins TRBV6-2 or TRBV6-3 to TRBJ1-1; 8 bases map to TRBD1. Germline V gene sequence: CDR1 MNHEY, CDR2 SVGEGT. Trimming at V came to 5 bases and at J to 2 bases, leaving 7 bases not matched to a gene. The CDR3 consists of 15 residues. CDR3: CASSRQGRGNTEAFF. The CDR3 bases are TGTGCCAGCAGTCGACAGGGGAGGGGAAACACTGAAGCTTTCTTT.

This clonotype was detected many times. The CDR3 bases are TGTGCCATCACGAGAGAGGAGGGGGCTGAAGCTTTCTTT. It translates to CAITREEGAEAFF. The chain combines TRBV10-3 with TRBJ1-1; weak D call: TRBD1 (6 bases). The CDR3 loop spans 13 amino acids. V was cut by 7 bases and J by 6 bases, with 15 bases left in between. Germline loops: CDR1 ENHRY, CDR2 SYGVKD.

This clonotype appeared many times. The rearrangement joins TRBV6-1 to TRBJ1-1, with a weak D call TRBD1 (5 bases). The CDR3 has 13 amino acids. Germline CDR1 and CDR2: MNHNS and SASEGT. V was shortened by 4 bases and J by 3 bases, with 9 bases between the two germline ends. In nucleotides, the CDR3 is TGTGCCAGCAGTGTCGTCAGGGACACTGAAGCTTTCTTT. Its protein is CASSVVRDTEAFF.

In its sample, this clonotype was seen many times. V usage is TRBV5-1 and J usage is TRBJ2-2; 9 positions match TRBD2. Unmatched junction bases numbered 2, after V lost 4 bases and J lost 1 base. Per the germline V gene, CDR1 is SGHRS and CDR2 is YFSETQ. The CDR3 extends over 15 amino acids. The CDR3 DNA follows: TGCGCCAGCAGCCGGACTAGCGTGAACACCGGGGAGCTGTTTTTT. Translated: CASSRTSVNTGELFF.

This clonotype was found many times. The CDR3 region is CASSFAGRRAYEQYF. The DNA for the CDR3 is TGTGCCAGCAGTTTCGCGGGACGGCGGGCCTACGAGCAGTACTTC. This chain links TRBV27 with TRBJ2-7; D is possibly TRBD2 (6 bases). V was shortened by 3 bases and J by 2 bases, with 14 bases between the two germline ends. This CDR3 has 15 amino acids. The germline V gene encodes CDR1 MNHEY and CDR2 SMNVEV (reference sequence).

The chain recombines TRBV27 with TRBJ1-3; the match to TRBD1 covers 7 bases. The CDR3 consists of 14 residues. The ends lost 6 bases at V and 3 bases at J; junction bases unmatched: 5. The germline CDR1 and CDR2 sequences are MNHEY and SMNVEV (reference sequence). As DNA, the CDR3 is TGTGCCAGCAGCGGGACAGTCGGTGGAAACACCATATATTTT. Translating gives CASSGTVGGNTIYF.

The CDR3 sequence is CASSHSGGLYNEQFF. CDR3 DNA: TGTGCCAGCAGCCATAGCGGGGGCCTTTACAATGAGCAGTTCTTC. The chain combines TRBV5-3 with TRBJ2-1, with TRBD2 matching over 9 bases. TRBV5-3 belongs to the ORF category, with a function that is uncertain. The CDR3 totals 15 residues. J was trimmed by 4 bases and V by 8 bases; bases with no gene match: 10.

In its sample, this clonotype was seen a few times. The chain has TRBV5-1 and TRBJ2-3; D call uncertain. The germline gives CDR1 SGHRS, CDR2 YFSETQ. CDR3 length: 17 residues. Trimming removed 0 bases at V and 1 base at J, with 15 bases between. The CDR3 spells CASSLAAPTQRTDTQYF. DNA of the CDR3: TGCGCCAGCAGCTTGGCCGCCCCAACCCAACGCACAGATACGCAGTATTTT. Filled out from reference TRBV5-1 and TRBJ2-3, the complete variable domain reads KAGVTQTPRYLIKTRGQQVTLSCSPISGHRSVSWYQQTPGQGLQFLFEYFSETQRNKGNFPGRFSGRQFSNSRSEMNVSTLELGDSALYLCASSLAAPTQRTDTQYFGPGTRLTVL.